What follows are 15 T cell receptor beta chains derived from one specimen sequenced in a study of shared clonotypes between healthy human individuals. The assay was immunoSEQ multiplex PCR, and TCRdb's table has in-frame clones only and misses some. The sample contains approximately 2.5 million clones, 90% to 95% of which appear only once. The sequenced material came from naive CD4+ T cells from PBMCs. Subset of the sample: CD45RA+ positively selected. These receptors all come from a man younger than 35 in good health. Some clones in this sample may be carry-over from other donors' samples.

J is TRBJ2-7 and V is TRBV29-1; 9 nucleotides agree with TRBD1. This CDR3 contains 18 residues. The ends lost 1 base at V and 5 bases at J; junction bases unmatched: 18. The germline CDR1 and CDR2 sequences are SQVTM and ANQGSEA. Written as DNA, the CDR3 is TGCAGCGTTGAAGGCCGCTCCAAGAACAGGGGGCAATTCAACGAGCAGTACTTC. Amino acid sequence: CSVEGRSKNRGQFNEQYF.

V gene TRBV10-3 combines with J gene TRBJ2-7; possible D gene TRBD1, 6 bases. Deletions cut 6 bases from V and 2 bases from J, with 11 bases between. CDR3 length equals 13 residues. The germline gives CDR1 ENHRY, CDR2 SYGVKD. The CDR3 DNA is TGTGCCATCAGCCCTGGACAGACCTACGAGCAGTACTTC. Protein product: CAISPGQTYEQYF.

V and J are TRBV14 and TRBJ2-4; 10 nucleotides line up with TRBD2. J was trimmed by 4 bases and V by 1 base; bases with no gene match: 7. This CDR3 spans 17 amino acids. Germline V gene lookup returns CDR1 SGHDN and CDR2 FVKESK. The CDR3 reads CASSQALAGVVKNIQYF. CDR3 in DNA: TGTGCCAGCAGCCAAGCCCTAGCGGGAGTTGTAAAAAACATTCAGTACTTC.

This clone was seen only once. The J gene is TRBJ2-3, the V gene TRBV29-1, with a weak D call TRBD1 (6 bases). V was clipped by 6 bases and J by 4 bases, with 17 bases between them. Per germline, CDR1 SQVTM and CDR2 ANQGSEA. The CDR3 runs 14 residues. In DNA, the CDR3 is TGCAGCGTAACAGGACAGAACCTTCCAGATACGCAGTATTTT. Translation: CSVTGQNLPDTQYF.

CDR3 residues: CASSISGIEQFF. In nucleotides, the CDR3 is TGCGCCAGCAGCATTAGCGGGATTGAGCAGTTCTTC. This sequence joins TRBV10-2 and TRBJ2-1; TRBD2 aligns across 8 bases. The V and J ends lost 6 bases and 9 bases, in that order; junction bases with no gene match: 4. The V gene's germline CDR1 is WSHSY and CDR2 SAAADI. The CDR3 runs to 12 residues.

This chain connects TRBV7-6 to TRBJ2-3, with D unresolved. CDR1 is SGHVS and CDR2 is FNYEAQ in the germline V gene. The CDR3 extends over 11 amino acids. V gave up 5 bases and J gave up 9 bases, with 9 bases separating them. The CDR3 region has the DNA TGTGCCAGCAGCCCATCCCTGACGCAGTATTTT. Its translation: CASSPSLTQYF.

This clone was counted only a few times. This rearrangement joins TRBV28 to TRBJ1-5; D might be TRBD1 (5 bases). The CDR3 consists of 15 residues. With 3 bases removed from V and 4 bases from J, the gap between germline ends came to 13 bases. The germline V gene encodes CDR1 MDHEN and CDR2 SYDVKM. In DNA, the CDR3 is TGTGCCAGCAGTTTCCCACAGGTCATGAATCAGCCCCAGCATTTT. Protein: CASSFPQVMNQPQHF.

This chain connects TRBV19 to TRBJ2-7; D gene uncertain. There are 14 residues in the CDR3. V was trimmed by 5 bases and J by 3 bases, leaving 14 bases between them. CDR1 is LNHDA, CDR2 SQIVND, per germline (reference sequence). The CDR3 spells CASSARFKGYEQYF. In DNA, the CDR3 is TGTGCCAGTAGTGCCCGCTTCAAGGGCTACGAGCAGTACTTC.

The J gene is TRBJ2-3, the V gene TRBV4-2; 11 positions agree with TRBD2. In germline, CDR1 is LGHNA, CDR2 YNFKEQ. The CDR3 loop spans 16 amino acids. V was clipped by 1 base and J by 3 bases; unmatched bases: 3. CDR3 nucleotides: TGTGCCAGCAGCCAAGTAACTAGCGGGAGAACAGATACGCAGTATTTT. It translates to CASSQVTSGRTDTQYF.

The chain is built from TRBV7-9 and TRBJ1-3; D not resolved. This CDR3 region has 16 residues. V was pared by 2 bases and J by 4 bases, with 15 bases between. The germline V gene encodes CDR1 SEHNR and CDR2 FQNEAQ (reference sequence). For the CDR3, the DNA is TGTGCCAGCAGCTTAAGGTCCTTCTCGGGAGGAAACACCATATATTTT. It translates to CASSLRSFSGGNTIYF.

The J gene is TRBJ2-5, the V gene TRBV7-7; 10 bases map to TRBD2. Germline V lookup: CDR1 SSHAT, CDR2 FNYEAQ (reference sequence). The length of the CDR3 is 18 residues. After removal of 5 bases from V and 2 bases from J, the junction contained 14 bases not matched to a gene. The CDR3 nucleotides are TGTGCCAGCAGCGACGGGACAGCAGCGACTAGCGGGCAAGAGACCCAGTACTTC. Translation gives CASSDGTAATSGQETQYF.

The V call is TRBV5-5, the J call TRBJ2-1; D perhaps matches TRBD2 (5 bases). Germline V gene lookup returns CDR1 SGHKS and CDR2 YYEKEE (reference sequence). The CDR3 length is 13 residues. Trimming took 4 bases from V and 7 from J, leaving 12 bases between them. The CDR3 protein is CASSLEAGNEQFF. The CDR3 region has the DNA TGTGCCAGCAGCCTGGAGGCCGGTAATGAGCAGTTCTTC.

The chain combines TRBV11-2 with TRBJ2-7, with a possible D match to TRBD2 (5 bases). The CDR3 is 13 residues long. Germline values: CDR1 SGHAT, CDR2 FQNNGV. Trimming cost V 5 bases and J 3 bases, with 11 bases left between them. CDR3: CASSRRDNYEQYF. CDR3 sequence (DNA): TGTGCCAGCAGCCGACGGGATAACTACGAGCAGTACTTC. Filled out from reference TRBV11-2 and TRBJ2-7, the complete variable domain reads EAGVAQSPRYKIIEKRQSVAFWCNPISGHATLYWYQQILGQGPKLLIQFQNNGVVDDSQLPKDRFSAERLKGVDSTLKIQPAKLEDSAVYLCASSRRDNYEQYFGPGTRLTVT.

This chain uses TRBV7-2 with TRBJ1-2; D uncertain. This CDR3 region has 14 residues. Trimming removed 1 base from V and 8 bases from J, with 14 bases in between. Germline V lookup: CDR1 SGHTA, CDR2 FQGNSA. The CDR3 DNA reads TGTGCCAGCAGCTTAGTTTCCTCGAGCTGGGGCTACACCTTC. It encodes CASSLVSSSWGYTF.

The chain couples TRBV7-3 to TRBJ2-1, with TRBD2 identical over 10 bases. Germline CDR1 reads SGHTA; CDR2 reads FQGTGA. Germline trimming cut 5 bases from V and 6 bases from J; bases unmatched to any gene: 7. The CDR3 extends over 15 amino acids. The CDR3 loop reads CASSLGGLAPNEQFF. The CDR3 bases are TGTGCCAGCAGCCTAGGGGGACTAGCGCCCAATGAGCAGTTCTTC.